These 30 T cell receptor beta chains share one sample of origin, sequenced in a study of blood T cells in healthy people across ages. Then a second PCR, running about 7 to 11 cycles, was carried out with a sample-barcoded 5' primer and a J-beta primer mix. TCRdb itself ran the 5' RACE reads through MiXCR, one entry per CDR3 protein. The table includes fewer than 1,200,000 distinct CDR3 sequences, 20% to 25% detected once. The data also belong to a second study, concerning T cells of mothers and their children.

Sequenced sample: blood. The receptor set was obtained from a girl aged 2-10 years in good health.

The chain uses TRBV4-1 and TRBJ2-3; D perhaps matches TRBD2 (6 bases). Trimming pared 4 bases from V and 2 bases from J, leaving 7 bases between. Germline V CDR1 and CDR2: MGHRA, YSYEKL. CDR3 length: 13 amino acids. The CDR3 DNA reads as TGCGCCAGCAGCCGGGACTTCACAGATACGCAGTATTTT. It codes for CASSRDFTDTQYF.

This clonotype was seen at least ten times. The genes are TRBV7-3 and TRBJ2-6, with D uncertain. Germline CDR1 SGHTA, CDR2 FQGTGA. The length of the CDR3 is 14 residues. Between the trimmed V and J ends, which lost 0 bases and 1 base, there was a span of 1 base. DNA of the CDR3: TGTGCCAGCAGCTTAACGTCTGGGGCCAACGTCCTGACTTTC. Its translation: CASSLTSGANVLTF.

The V call is TRBV20-1, the J call TRBJ2-1; D is perhaps TRBD2 (6 bases). V lost 4 bases and J 4 bases, leaving 8 bases between the germline ends. Germline CDR1 DFQATT, CDR2 SNEGSKA (reference sequence). The CDR3 covers 12 residues. The CDR3, as DNA: TGCAGTGCTAACGCGGGATACAATGAGCAGTTCTTC. Translating gives CSANAGYNEQFF.

This clonotype appeared a few times. The chain is built from TRBV6-2 or TRBV6-3 and TRBJ2-5; 13 bases align to TRBD2. With the DNA end fitting TRBJ2-7 better, the J assignment may be wrong. The CDR3 length is 15 residues. CDR1 MNHEY and CDR2 SVGEGT come from the germline V gene. This CDR3 reads CASSYSTSGGYEQYF. Here the CDR3 DNA reads TGTGCCAGCAGTTACTCGACTAGCGGGGGGTACGAGCAGTACTTC.

The V and J genes are TRBV10-3 and TRBJ1-4; possible D gene TRBD1, 5 bases. Per germline, CDR1 ENHRY and CDR2 SYGVKD. The CDR3 is 15 residues long. Between the trimmed V and J ends, which lost 0 bases and 3 bases, there was a span of 8 bases. CDR3 DNA: TGTGCCATCAGTGAGTCCAGGGAAGCTAATGAAAAACTGTTTTTT. Protein sequence: CAISESREANEKLFF.

In its sample, this clonotype was seen a few times. The chain combines TRBV6-6 with TRBJ2-1, with 12 positions matching TRBD2. Unmatched junction bases numbered 9, after V lost 6 bases and J lost 9 bases. Germline V CDR1 and CDR2: MNHNY, SVGAGI (reference sequence). This CDR3 has 15 amino acids. CDR3 region: CASRSLAGGPREQFF. Here the CDR3 DNA reads TGTGCCAGCAGGAGTCTAGCGGGGGGGCCTCGTGAGCAGTTCTTC.

There are a few counts of this clonotype. This chain joins TRBV12-3 or TRBV12-4 and TRBJ1-1; D is undetermined. V was pared by 5 bases and J by 4 bases, with 17 bases between. This CDR3 contains 15 residues. CDR3 in amino acids: CASSPTPWGRTEAFF. The CDR3 DNA sequence: TGTGCCAGCAGTCCAACGCCTTGGGGTCGCACTGAAGCTTTCTTT.

The chain has TRBV20-1 and TRBJ2-7, with 9 nucleotides matching TRBD2. The CDR3 contains 13 residues. Germline CDR1 and CDR2: DFQATT and SNEGSKA (reference sequence). V was clipped by 6 bases and J by 5 bases; unmatched bases: 8. CDR3 in amino acids: CSARVSGSHEQYF. The CDR3 coding sequence is TGCAGTGCCCGTGTTAGCGGGAGTCACGAGCAGTACTTC.

There are a few counts of this clonotype. The chain links TRBV2 to TRBJ2-3; D is ambiguous. In germline, CDR1 is SNHLY, CDR2 FYNNEI. The V end was cut by 8 bases, the J end by 1 base, with 10 bases between. This CDR3 region has 13 residues. The DNA for the CDR3 is TGTGCCAGCCCCGATTGCTGCACAGATACGCAGTATTTT. This codes for CASPDCCTDTQYF.

The V and J genes are TRBV5-1 and TRBJ2-5, with D unclear. In germline, CDR1 is SGHRS, CDR2 YFSETQ. Trimming stripped 0 bases from V and 3 bases from J, with 6 bases between. The CDR3 length is 13 residues. The DNA of the CDR3 is TGCGCCAGCAGCTTGGTTCCGGAAGAGACCCAGTACTTC. Amino acid sequence: CASSLVPEETQYF.

The rearrangement joins TRBV28 to TRBJ2-5, with D tentatively TRBD1 (6 bases). The end of the DNA is better explained by TRBJ2-7, so the J call may be wrong. Germline CDR1 reads MDHEN; CDR2 reads SYDVKM. The CDR3 is 13 amino acids. The CDR3 DNA sequence: TGTGCCAGCGCCTCACAGGGCCCCTACGAGCAGTACTTC. It encodes CASASQGPYEQYF.

The chain has TRBV4-1 and TRBJ2-5, with TRBD2 as a possible D gene (5 bases). The CDR3 length is 14 residues. Trimming took off 4 bases at V and 5 bases at J, with 14 bases between the two ends. In germline, CDR1 is MGHRA, CDR2 YSYEKL. The CDR3 DNA reads as TGCGCCAGCAGCCTCCCCGGGAACGGGGAGACCCAGTACTTC. Its protein product is CASSLPGNGETQYF.

V usage is TRBV7-9 and J usage is TRBJ2-5, with D possibly matching TRBD2 (6 bases). With 4 bases removed from V and 0 bases from J, the gap between germline ends came to 24 bases. This CDR3 has 19 amino acids. From germline, CDR1 is SEHNR and CDR2 FQNEAQ (reference sequence). The CDR3 is CASSSPDNGSGYYQETQYF. The CDR3 DNA follows: TGTGCCAGCAGCTCCCCTGATAATGGTAGCGGATATTACCAAGAGACCCAGTACTTC. The full variable domain, completed using reference TRBV7-9 and TRBJ2-5, is DTGVSQNPRHKITKRGQNVTFRCDPISEHNRLYWYRQTLGQGPEFLTYFQNEAQLEKSRLLSDRFSAERPKGSFSTLEIQRTEQGDSAMYLCASSSPDNGSGYYQETQYFGPGTRLLVL.

The rearrangement uses TRBV20-1 and TRBJ2-1, with a weak D call TRBD2 (5 bases). Near its end, the DNA agrees better with TRBJ2-7, so the J call may be wrong. From germline, CDR1 is DFQATT and CDR2 SNEGSKA (reference sequence). The CDR3 has 12 amino acids. In DNA form, the CDR3 reads TGCAGTGCTTCATTGGTCGGAGGCGAGCAGTACTTC. This translates into CSASLVGGEQYF.

This clonotype was detected a few times. The chain links TRBV27 to TRBJ2-3; 9 positions agree with TRBD1. Trimming took 3 bases from V and 5 from J; bases not matched to a gene: 12. CDR3 length: 17 amino acids. Germline V gene lookup returns CDR1 MNHEY and CDR2 SMNVEV (reference sequence). CDR3 amino acids: CASSFWTGTGWKDTQYF. Written as DNA, the CDR3 is TGTGCCAGCAGTTTTTGGACCGGGACAGGGTGGAAAGATACGCAGTATTTT.

The chain recombines TRBV7-2 with TRBJ2-5, with TRBD1 identical over 9 bases. Near its end, the DNA agrees better with TRBJ2-7, so the J call may be wrong. CDR3 length: 14 amino acids. Germline V lookup: CDR1 SGHTA, CDR2 FQGNSA. In nucleotides, the CDR3 is TGTGCCAGCAGTTATGACAGGGGGATTGGCGAGCAGTACTTC. Translation gives CASSYDRGIGEQYF.

In this sample, this clonotype turned up once. The V and J genes are TRBV7-9 and TRBJ2-5; TRBD2 matches at 7 bases. V lost 8 bases and J lost 5; bases outside the gene matches: 8. The CDR3 contains 13 residues. CDR1 SEHNR and CDR2 FQNEAQ come from the germline V gene (reference sequence). CDR3 region: CASGRGGRETQYF. Written as DNA, the CDR3 is TGTGCCAGCGGAAGGGGAGGGAGGGAGACCCAGTACTTC.

V is TRBV7-2 and J is TRBJ2-1; 7 positions match TRBD2. V lost 6 bases, J lost 7 bases, and 6 bases stayed unmatched. This CDR3 is 13 amino acids long. CDR1 and CDR2 (germline): SGHTA, FQGNSA. This CDR3 is CASRFLGGNEQFF. For the CDR3, the DNA is TGTGCCAGCAGGTTTTTGGGGGGGAATGAGCAGTTCTTC.

This sequence joins TRBV27 and TRBJ2-3; no reliable D call. The V gene's germline CDR1 is MNHEY and CDR2 SMNVEV (reference sequence). Trimming shortened V by 3 bases and J by 6 bases, and 10 bases separated the two germline ends. This CDR3 is 13 amino acids long. In nucleotides, the CDR3 is TGTGCCAGCAGTTTTCAGGAGTCTGATACGCAGTATTTT. Translated, it gives CASSFQESDTQYF.

The chain couples TRBV11-2 to TRBJ1-4; 7 bases match TRBD1. Germline V gene sequence: CDR1 SGHAT, CDR2 FQNNGV. The CDR3 totals 15 residues. V lost 6 bases, J lost 6 bases, and 10 bases stayed unmatched. As DNA, the CDR3 is TGTGCCAGCAGGAAGATGGGGACAGAAGATGAAAAACTGTTTTTT. Translating it yields CASRKMGTEDEKLFF. The variable domain in full, completed from reference TRBV11-2 and TRBJ1-4, reads EAGVAQSPRYKIIEKRQSVAFWCNPISGHATLYWYQQILGQGPKLLIQFQNNGVVDDSQLPKDRFSAERLKGVDSTLKIQPAKLEDSAVYLCASRKMGTEDEKLFFGSGTQLSVL.

This clonotype was seen only a few times. The V and J genes are TRBV7-3 and TRBJ2-2; D remains unclear. V gave up 8 bases and J gave up 8 bases, with 6 bases separating them. The CDR3 loop spans 10 amino acids. In germline, CDR1 is SGHTA, CDR2 FQGTGA. The DNA for the CDR3 is TGTGCCAGCGTAGGGGGGGAGCTGTTTTTT. It encodes CASVGGELFF.

J is TRBJ2-1 and V is TRBV7-9, with 9 positions matching TRBD2. The junction had 15 bases not matched to a gene; V was cut back by 4 bases and J by 5 bases. This CDR3 contains 18 residues. The germline CDR1 and CDR2 sequences are SEHNR and FQNEAQ (reference sequence). CDR3 in amino acids: CASSSSSGRLSINNEQFF. The CDR3 DNA reads as TGTGCCAGCAGCTCCTCGAGCGGGAGGCTTTCAATAAACAATGAGCAGTTCTTC.

The J gene is TRBJ2-3, the V gene TRBV7-2; TRBD2 aligns across 12 bases. The CDR3 is 17 residues long. CDR1 and CDR2 from the germline V gene are SGHTA and FQGNSA. Trimming cost V 3 bases and J 5 bases; bases outside gene matches: 9. In nucleotides, the CDR3 is TGTGCCAGCAGCTTCCTAGCGGGAGGGATGTTTGGAGATACGCAGTATTTT. Amino acids: CASSFLAGGMFGDTQYF.

The rearrangement joins TRBV6-5 to TRBJ2-1; no clear D gene. The J call may not be correct, given that the DNA end is closer to TRBJ2-5. The germline V gene has CDR1 MNHEY and CDR2 SVGAGI. This CDR3 contains 13 residues. The CDR3 region is CASCLELCETQYF. The CDR3 DNA reads as TGTGCCAGCTGTTTGGAACTCTGCGAGACCCAGTACTTC.

This sequence joins TRBV7-9 and TRBJ2-5; maybe TRBD2 (7 bases). The end of the DNA is better explained by TRBJ2-1, so the J call may be wrong. There are 14 residues in the CDR3. The germline gives CDR1 SEHNR, CDR2 FQNEAQ (reference sequence). CDR3 nucleotides: TGTGCCAGCAGCGGGGGGGCGTGGTCATCTGAGCAGTTCTTC. It is translated as CASSGGAWSSEQFF.

The genes are TRBV29-1 and TRBJ1-4; 9 bases align to TRBD1. The CDR3 contains 14 residues. V was clipped by 4 bases and J by 6 bases; unmatched bases: 6. Looked up from germline, CDR1 is SQVTM and CDR2 is ANQGSEA. The CDR3 is CSVGDRDSYEKLFF. CDR3 nucleotide sequence: TGCAGCGTTGGGGACAGGGATAGTTATGAAAAACTGTTTTTT.

The V gene is TRBV10-3, the J gene TRBJ1-2; D may be TRBD1 (5 bases). V lost 7 bases and J 2 bases, leaving 11 bases between the germline ends. The V gene's germline CDR1 is ENHRY and CDR2 SYGVKD. This CDR3 is built from 13 residues. The CDR3 nucleotides read TGTGCCATCACCAACCGGGACAACTATGGCTACACCTTC. This encodes CAITNRDNYGYTF.

V is TRBV19 and J is TRBJ2-5; D not certain. The J call may be incorrect, as the DNA end agrees better with TRBJ2-1. This CDR3 has 13 amino acids. Per the germline V gene, CDR1 is LNHDA and CDR2 is SQIVND (reference sequence). The CDR3 spells CASSITLWNEQFF. The CDR3 nucleotides read TGTGCCAGTAGTATAACCCTCTGGAATGAGCAGTTCTTC.

The rearrangement joins TRBV12-5 to TRBJ2-1; maybe TRBD1 (6 bases). This CDR3 comprises 19 residues. The germline gives CDR1 LGHNT, CDR2 FRNRAP. V was pared by 0 bases and J by 0 bases, with 18 bases between. CDR3 region: CASGLVGKGDLNSYNEQFF. CDR3 DNA sequence: TGTGCTAGTGGTTTGGTAGGTAAGGGGGATCTGAACTCCTACAATGAGCAGTTCTTC.

This sequence joins TRBV7-6 and TRBJ2-5, with TRBD1 matching over 9 bases. CDR1 SGHVS and CDR2 FNYEAQ come from the germline V gene. The junction had 10 bases not matched to a gene; V was cut back by 2 bases and J by 3 bases. The CDR3 spans 17 residues. CDR3 nucleotides: TGTGCCAGCAGCTTATTTCCGGGACAGGGTAGTAAAGAGACCCAGTACTTC. Translating it yields CASSLFPGQGSKETQYF.